The 26 T cell receptor beta chains presented below share a single source sample, sequenced in a study of graft-versus-host responses after intestinal transplantation. The table came from immunoSEQ multiplex PCR; TCRdb's copy has only in-frame clones and leaves some out. The table shows around 84,000 clones, with 83% occurring only once. No antigen has been assigned to these receptors. The sample was unstimulated CD8+ T cells sorted from spleen or lymph node cells, taken before intestinal transplant. The receptors come from a human donor who received an intestinal transplant.

The table lists this clone with a count of one. The chain links TRBV6-1 to TRBJ2-3; 12 bases are shared with TRBD2. Germline lookup yields CDR1 MNHNS and CDR2 SASEGT. CDR3 length: 14 residues. The ends lost 3 bases at V and 5 bases at J; junction bases unmatched: 0. CDR3 sequence reads: CASSEGLAGDTQYF. CDR3 nucleotides: TGTGCCAGCAGTGAGGGACTAGCGGGAGATACGCAGTATTTT.

The V call is TRBV6-6, the J call TRBJ2-7; weak D call: TRBD1 (5 bases). V lost 2 bases, J lost 5 bases, and 19 bases lay in between. Germline CDR1 is MNHNY and CDR2 is SVGAGI (reference sequence). The CDR3 length is 16 residues. The CDR3 protein is CASSYGALQTNDEQYF. CDR3 nucleotides: TGTGCCAGCAGTTACGGGGCTCTGCAGACCAACGACGAGCAGTACTTC.

This clone was counted a few times. This chain uses TRBV5-6 with TRBJ2-7, with 8 bases identical to TRBD1. The V segment lost 3 bases and the J segment 3 bases; nucleotides outside the gene matches: 14. Germline V gives CDR1 SGHDT, CDR2 YYEEEE. There are 17 residues in the CDR3. The CDR3 nucleotides are TGTGCCAGCAGCTGGGGGACAGGCCAACGCATACTCTACGAGCAGTACTTC. This codes for CASSWGTGQRILYEQYF.

This chain links TRBV20-1 with TRBJ2-7; the D is unclear. V lost 4 bases to trimming and J lost 7 bases, with 11 bases between them. Looked up from germline, CDR1 is DFQATT and CDR2 is SNEGSKA (reference sequence). CDR3 length: 11 residues. The CDR3 reads CSANIAREQYF. The CDR3 DNA reads TGCAGTGCTAATATAGCAAGGGAGCAGTACTTC.

On this clone itself: This likely came from a read error, as a far larger clone is one base away. J is TRBJ2-7 and V is TRBV5-6; D gene unclear. In germline, CDR1 is SGHDT, CDR2 YYEEEE. This CDR3 is built from 15 residues. The CDR3 region has the DNA TGTGCCCGCAGCCCCCCGTTTGGGCCAACCTACGAGCAGTACTTC. It specifies CARSPPFGPTYEQYF. The complete variable domain, with remaining parts taken from reference TRBV5-6 and TRBJ2-7, reads DAGVTQSPTHLIKTRGQQVTLRCSPKSGHDTVSWYQQALGQGPQFIFQYYEEEERQRGNFPDRFSGHQFPNYSSELNVNALLLGDSALYLCARSPPFGPTYEQYFGPGTRLTVT.

This clone turned up a few times. J is TRBJ2-2 and V is TRBV29-1; D gene ambiguous. Germline V gives CDR1 SQVTM, CDR2 ANQGSEA. Trimming shortened V by 1 base and J by 6 bases, and 9 bases separated the two germline ends. The CDR3 covers 13 residues. This CDR3 is CSVEGKTAGELFF. The DNA for the CDR3 is TGCAGCGTTGAAGGTAAAACCGCCGGGGAGCTGTTTTTT.

V gene TRBV7-9 combines with J gene TRBJ2-3; D unclear. The CDR3 contains 10 residues. Deletions cut 6 bases from V and 6 bases from J, with 4 bases between. CDR1 SEHNR and CDR2 FQNEAQ come from the germline V gene (reference sequence). CDR3 sequence (DNA): TGTGCCAGCAGAAGGGATACGCAGTATTTT. It codes for CASRRDTQYF.

V and J are TRBV15 and TRBJ2-1, with D tentatively TRBD1 (5 bases). CDR1 and CDR2 from the germline V gene are LNHNV and YYDKDF (reference sequence). This CDR3 region has 17 residues. Deletions cut 0 bases from V and 2 bases from J, with 14 bases between. The CDR3 spells CATSRDYQGLPYNEQFF. In DNA form, the CDR3 reads TGTGCCACCAGCAGAGATTACCAGGGCTTGCCCTACAATGAGCAGTTCTTC.

This clone was observed a single time. This specimen includes other DNA sequences encoding the same CDR3. The chain is built from TRBV7-3 and TRBJ2-1; 7 bases match TRBD1. The CDR3 is 15 residues long. Germline CDR1 and CDR2: SGHTA and FQGTGA. V was clipped by 5 bases and J by 3 bases; unmatched bases: 7. The DNA for the CDR3 is TGTGCCAGCAGCGCCACAGGGGTGGGCTACAATGAGCAGTTCTTC. This gives the protein CASSATGVGYNEQFF. Supplemented by reference TRBV7-3 and TRBJ2-1, the full variable domain reads GAGVSQTPSNKVTEKGKYVELRCDPISGHTALYWYRQSLGQGPEFLIYFQGTGAADDSGLPNDRFFAVRPEGSVSTLKIQRTERGDSAVYLCASSATGVGYNEQFFGPGTRLTVL.

The chain joins TRBV4-1 to TRBJ2-2; D gene unclear. This CDR3 has 16 amino acids. Germline V gene lookup returns CDR1 MGHRA and CDR2 YSYEKL. V lost 1 base and J lost 0, with 9 bases in between. The DNA of the CDR3 is TGCGCCAGCAGCCAAGTCCCGAGATCGAACACCGGGGAGCTGTTTTTT. Encoded protein: CASSQVPRSNTGELFF.

J is TRBJ2-5 and V is TRBV13, with 10 positions matching TRBD1. The better agreement between TRBJ2-7 and the DNA end casts doubt on the J call. The CDR3 has 15 amino acids. CDR1 is PRHDT and CDR2 is FYEKMQ in the germline V gene (reference sequence). The CDR3 DNA follows: TGTGCCAGCAGCTTTGGCGGACAGGGGGCCTACGAGCAGTACTTC. Translated: CASSFGGQGAYEQYF.

Concerning this clone itself: At the DNA level, this CDR3 is encoded by other sequences in the same sample as well. V gene TRBV6-4 combines with J gene TRBJ2-2; D perhaps matches TRBD1 (6 bases). With 6 bases removed from V and 3 bases from J, the gap between germline ends came to 11 bases. The germline V gene encodes CDR1 MRHNA and CDR2 SNTAGT. CDR3 size: 14 residues. CDR3 sequence (DNA): TGTGCCAGCAGAGAGAAGGGGGACACCGGGGAGCTGTTTTTT. Protein sequence: CASREKGDTGELFF.

V and J are TRBV20-1 and TRBJ2-7; the D gene is possibly TRBD1 (5 bases). Germline loops: CDR1 DFQATT, CDR2 SNEGSKA (reference sequence). This CDR3 spans 11 amino acids. V lost 3 bases and J 5 bases, leaving 8 bases between the germline ends. DNA for the CDR3: TGCAGTGCTAGCCAGGGCCACGAGCAGTACTTC. It codes for CSASQGHEQYF.

The V and J genes are TRBV15 and TRBJ2-5; 10 bases are shared with TRBD2. The J call may be in error: the DNA end matches TRBJ2-7 better. This CDR3 contains 18 residues. The V gene's germline CDR1 is LNHNV and CDR2 YYDKDF (reference sequence). CDR3 DNA: TGTGCCACCAGCAGAGATCGCCTAGCGGGAGTTGGGGTCTACGAGCAGTACTTC. This codes for CATSRDRLAGVGVYEQYF.

The chain links TRBV6-5 to TRBJ2-7; 11 bases align to TRBD2. The CDR3 consists of 15 residues. Germline CDR1 is MNHEY and CDR2 is SVGAGI. V dropped 5 bases and J dropped 4; count of bases not matched to a gene: 7. The CDR3 sequence is CASSTGTSGAYEQYF. For the CDR3, the DNA is TGTGCCAGCAGTACTGGGACTAGCGGAGCTTACGAGCAGTACTTC.

The chain employs TRBV28 and TRBJ1-2, with unresolved D. Trimming took 3 bases from V and 5 from J, leaving 7 bases between them. Germline lookup yields CDR1 MDHEN and CDR2 SYDVKM. The length of the CDR3 is 12 residues. The CDR3 sequence: CASSFQTYGYTF. The DNA of the CDR3 is TGTGCCAGCAGTTTCCAGACTTATGGCTACACCTTC.

The V call is TRBV4-1, the J call TRBJ1-1; D is ambiguous. The CDR3 consists of 14 residues. Germline V CDR1 and CDR2: MGHRA, YSYEKL. Trimming left V 0 bases short and J 6 bases short, with 11 bases between. The CDR3 DNA follows: TGCGCCAGCAGCCAAGAAGCATGGGAGGCTGAAGCTTTCTTT. Translating gives CASSQEAWEAEAFF.

The chain is built from TRBV5-1 and TRBJ1-5; 9 positions match TRBD1. Per the germline V gene, CDR1 is SGHRS and CDR2 is YFSETQ. With V trimmed by 4 bases and J by 0 bases, 8 bases remained unmatched. This CDR3 region has 17 residues. The CDR3 loop reads CASSPTGGYNSNQPQHF. The CDR3 DNA reads as TGCGCCAGCAGCCCTACAGGGGGCTACAATAGCAATCAGCCCCAGCATTTT.

As DNA, the CDR3 is TGTGCCAGCAGTGAGGCGGGACACCTTCTTTATGGCTACACCTTC. Its protein is CASSEAGHLLYGYTF. V usage is TRBV6-1 and J usage is TRBJ1-2, with D tentatively TRBD1 (6 bases). The V end was cut by 3 bases, the J end by 5 bases, with 16 bases between. The CDR3 length is 15 residues. Germline V lookup: CDR1 MNHNS, CDR2 SASEGT.

With regard to this clone: One end of the junction varies from germline; a read error may be responsible. The chain has TRBV27 and TRBJ2-1; 7 bases agree with TRBD2. The CDR3 has 15 amino acids. Germline lookup yields CDR1 MNHEY and CDR2 SMNVEV (reference sequence). CDR3 in amino acids: CASSLQRGDYNERFF. The CDR3 coding sequence is TGTGCCAGCAGTTTACAGCGGGGAGATTACAATGAGCGGTTCTTC.

The rearrangement uses TRBV5-1 and TRBJ2-1; 8 bases fit TRBD2. The germline V gene has CDR1 SGHRS and CDR2 YFSETQ. The CDR3 length is 15 residues. J lost 10 bases, V lost 4 bases, and 13 bases had no gene match. The CDR3 DNA reads TGCGCCAGCAGCCTCAGCGGGAGTGGGAATAGGGAGCAGTTCTTC. Encoded protein: CASSLSGSGNREQFF.

The chain carries TRBV13 and TRBJ2-7, with a weak D call TRBD2 (6 bases). CDR3 size: 14 residues. Germline V gives CDR1 PRHDT, CDR2 FYEKMQ (reference sequence). Deletions cut 3 bases from V and 2 bases from J, with 11 bases between. In nucleotides, the CDR3 is TGTGCCAGCAGCTTTCGGGGAGGAACCTACGAGCAGTACTTC. Protein sequence: CASSFRGGTYEQYF.

This chain uses TRBV5-1 with TRBJ2-7; 7 bases fit TRBD1. The CDR3 has 14 residues. The ends lost 2 bases at V and 4 bases at J; junction bases unmatched: 6. In germline, CDR1 is SGHRS, CDR2 YFSETQ. For the CDR3, the DNA is TGCGCCAGCAGCTTTAAGGGGGCTGGATACGAGCAGTACTTC. Its protein is CASSFKGAGYEQYF.

V and J are TRBV10-2 and TRBJ1-5; no clear D. V was shortened by 3 bases and J by 0 bases, with 15 bases between the two germline ends. Germline V gene data show CDR1 as WSHSY and CDR2 as SAAADI. The CDR3 sequence is 17 residues long. The CDR3 DNA reads TGCGCCAGCAGTGAATTTCGGGAGCAATATAGCAATCAGCCCCAGCATTTT. This encodes CASSEFREQYSNQPQHF.

The rearrangement links TRBV5-1 to TRBJ2-2; no reliable D call. Trimming left V 0 bases short and J 3 bases short, with 0 bases between. The CDR3 loop spans 12 amino acids. Germline CDR1 and CDR2: SGHRS and YFSETQ. CDR3 residues: CASSLDTGELFF. The CDR3 DNA follows: TGCGCCAGCAGCTTGGACACCGGGGAGCTGTTTTTT.

This sequence joins TRBV19 and TRBJ2-7, with TRBD2 matching over 11 bases. Germline V gene sequence: CDR1 LNHDA, CDR2 SQIVND (reference sequence). The CDR3 contains 16 residues. J gave up 2 bases and V 3 bases, and 6 bases lay outside the gene matches. The CDR3 DNA reads TGTGCCAGTAGTATCTCTCTAGCGGGAGGAACCTACGAGCAGTACTTC. Translating it yields CASSISLAGGTYEQYF.